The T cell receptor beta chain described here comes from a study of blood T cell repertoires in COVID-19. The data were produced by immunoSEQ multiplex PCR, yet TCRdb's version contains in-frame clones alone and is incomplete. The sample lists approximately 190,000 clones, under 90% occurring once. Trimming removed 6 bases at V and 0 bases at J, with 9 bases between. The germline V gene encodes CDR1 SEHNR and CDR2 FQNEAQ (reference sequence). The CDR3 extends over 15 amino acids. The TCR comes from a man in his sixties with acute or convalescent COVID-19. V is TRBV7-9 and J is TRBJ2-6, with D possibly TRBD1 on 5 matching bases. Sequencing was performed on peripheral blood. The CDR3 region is CASSYRSSGANVLTF. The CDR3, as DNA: TGTGCCAGCAGTTACAGGAGCTCTGGGGCCAACGTCCTGACTTTC.